This T cell receptor beta chain was found in a study of OX40 agonist ivuxolimab in advanced cancers. Study overall: Every patient in dose escalation had hepatocellular carcinoma, melanoma, renal cell or head and neck cancer.

The CDR3 sequence is 11 residues long. TCRdb keeps only in-frame clones here, not all; method: immunoSEQ multiplex PCR. Of 80,000 or so clones detected, approximately 85% appear once; the ten largest clones hold 2.4%. The sample consisted of CD4+ or CD8+ T cells sorted from blood, taken in a trial of the OX40 agonist ivuxolimab. This TCR came from an adult with an advanced solid tumor such as melanoma, head and neck, liver or kidney cancer. The chain links TRBV12-2 to TRBJ1-2. TRBV12-2 is flagged as a pseudogene. The DNA of the CDR3 is TGTGCAAGTCGCTTAGCGTATGGCTACACCTTC. It codes for CASRLAYGYTF.